This TCR beta chain stems from a study of CD8 T cells in Susac syndrome. Reverse transcription of roughly 0.45 to 1 ug RNA was carried out with random hexamers. immunoSEQ multiplex PCR amplified TCR beta CDR3 across 54 Vbeta, 13 Jbeta. Using its own MiXCR run on the immunoSEQ multiplex PCR reads, TCRdb lists one record per CDR3 protein. This table holds roughly 300,000 distinct CDR3 sequences, 70% to 90% found once. TCR beta was sequenced from blood CD8+ and CD4+ T cells. V lost 0 bases and J lost 3, with 15 bases in between. This CDR3 contains 17 residues. CDR1 is SGHDT, CDR2 YYEEEE, per germline. The source material was CD8+ T cells from PBMCs. V usage is TRBV5-6 and J usage is TRBJ2-2; D is perhaps TRBD1 (5 bases). The sequence was collected from a human donor with multiple sclerosis. DNA of the CDR3: TGTGCCAGCAGCTTGGCCAAGGGGTCTTCCTACACCGGGGAGCTGTTTTTT. Its translation is CASSLAKGSSYTGELFF.